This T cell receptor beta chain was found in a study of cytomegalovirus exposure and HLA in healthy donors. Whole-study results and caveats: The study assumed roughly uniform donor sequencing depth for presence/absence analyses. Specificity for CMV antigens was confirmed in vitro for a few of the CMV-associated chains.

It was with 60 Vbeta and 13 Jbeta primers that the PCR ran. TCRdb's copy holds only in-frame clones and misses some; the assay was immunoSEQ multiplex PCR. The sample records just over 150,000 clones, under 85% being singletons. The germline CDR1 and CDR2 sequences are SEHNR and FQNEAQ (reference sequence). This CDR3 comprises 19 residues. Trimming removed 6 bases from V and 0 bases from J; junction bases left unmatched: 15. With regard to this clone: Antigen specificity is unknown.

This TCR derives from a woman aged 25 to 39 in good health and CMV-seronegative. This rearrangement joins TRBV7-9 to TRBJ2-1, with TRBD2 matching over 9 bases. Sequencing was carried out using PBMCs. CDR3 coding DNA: TGTGCCAGCAGGGCACCGGGACTAGCTGGGAAAGGCTCCTACAATGAGCAGTTCTTC. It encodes CASRAPGLAGKGSYNEQFF.